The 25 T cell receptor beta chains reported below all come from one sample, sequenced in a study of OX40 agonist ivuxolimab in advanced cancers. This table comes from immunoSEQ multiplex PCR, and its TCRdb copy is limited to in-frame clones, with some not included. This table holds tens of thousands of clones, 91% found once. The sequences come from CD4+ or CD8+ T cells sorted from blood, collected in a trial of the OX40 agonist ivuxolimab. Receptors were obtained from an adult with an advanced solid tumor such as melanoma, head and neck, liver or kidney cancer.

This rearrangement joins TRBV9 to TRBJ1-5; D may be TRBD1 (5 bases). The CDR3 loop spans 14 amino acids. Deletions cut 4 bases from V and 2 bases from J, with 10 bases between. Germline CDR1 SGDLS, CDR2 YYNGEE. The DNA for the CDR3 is TGTGCCAGCAGCTCAGGGAGGCGCAATCAGCCCCAGCATTTT. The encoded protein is CASSSGRRNQPQHF.

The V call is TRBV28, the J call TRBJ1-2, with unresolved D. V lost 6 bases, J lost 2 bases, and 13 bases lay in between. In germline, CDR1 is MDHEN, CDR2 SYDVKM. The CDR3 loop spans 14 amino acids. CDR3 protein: CASRSGPLNYGYTF. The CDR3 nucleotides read TGTGCCAGCAGATCCGGGCCTCTGAACTATGGCTACACCTTC.

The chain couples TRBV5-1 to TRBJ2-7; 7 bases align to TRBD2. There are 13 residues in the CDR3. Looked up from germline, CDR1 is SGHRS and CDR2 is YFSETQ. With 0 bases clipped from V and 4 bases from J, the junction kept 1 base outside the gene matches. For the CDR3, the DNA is TGCGCCAGCAGCTTGGACGGGAGGTACGAGCAGTACTTC. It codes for CASSLDGRYEQYF.

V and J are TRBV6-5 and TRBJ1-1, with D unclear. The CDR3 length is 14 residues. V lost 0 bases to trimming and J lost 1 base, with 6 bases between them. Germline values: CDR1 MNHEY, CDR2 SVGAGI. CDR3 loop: CASSYSYRNTEAFF. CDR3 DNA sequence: TGTGCCAGCAGTTACTCGTATAGGAACACTGAAGCTTTCTTT.

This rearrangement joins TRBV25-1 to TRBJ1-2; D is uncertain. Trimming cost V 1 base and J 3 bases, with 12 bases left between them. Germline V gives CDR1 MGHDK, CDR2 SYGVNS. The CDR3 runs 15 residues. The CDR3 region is CASSESTLADYGYTF. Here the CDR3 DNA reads TGTGCCAGCAGTGAATCAACTTTGGCAGACTATGGCTACACCTTC.

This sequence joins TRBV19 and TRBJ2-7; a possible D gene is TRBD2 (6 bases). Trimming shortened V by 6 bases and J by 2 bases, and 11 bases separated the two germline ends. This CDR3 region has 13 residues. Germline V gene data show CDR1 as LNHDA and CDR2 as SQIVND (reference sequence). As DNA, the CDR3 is TGTGCCAGTAGCAGCCCGGGGGCCTACGAGCAGTACTTC. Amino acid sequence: CASSSPGAYEQYF.

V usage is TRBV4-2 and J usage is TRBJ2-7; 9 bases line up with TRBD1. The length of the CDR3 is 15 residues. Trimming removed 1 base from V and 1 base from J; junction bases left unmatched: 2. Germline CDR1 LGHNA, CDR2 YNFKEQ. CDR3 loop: CASSQATGGSYEQYF. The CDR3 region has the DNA TGTGCCAGCAGCCAAGCGACAGGGGGTTCCTACGAGCAGTACTTC.

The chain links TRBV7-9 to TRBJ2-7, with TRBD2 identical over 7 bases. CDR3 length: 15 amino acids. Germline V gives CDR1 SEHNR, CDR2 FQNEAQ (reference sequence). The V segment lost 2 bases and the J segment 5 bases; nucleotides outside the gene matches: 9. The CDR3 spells CASSLLSGGTHEQYF. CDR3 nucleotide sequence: TGTGCCAGCAGCTTACTTTCGGGAGGCACCCACGAGCAGTACTTC.

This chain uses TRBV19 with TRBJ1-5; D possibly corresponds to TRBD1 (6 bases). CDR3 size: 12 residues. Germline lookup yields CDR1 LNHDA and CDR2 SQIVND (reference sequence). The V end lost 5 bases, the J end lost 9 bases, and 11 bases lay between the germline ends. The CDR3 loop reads CASSEQGGPQHF. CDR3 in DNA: TGTGCCAGTAGTGAACAGGGAGGGCCCCAGCATTTT.

CDR3 in DNA: TGTGCCAGCAGCCGGAAACGGAGGGGTATGGACACCATATATTTT. Amino acids: CASSRKRRGMDTIYF. The chain links TRBV7-2 to TRBJ1-3, with D possibly matching TRBD1 (5 bases). Germline V gene sequence: CDR1 SGHTA, CDR2 FQGNSA. CDR3 length: 15 residues. Trimming stripped 5 bases from V and 8 bases from J, with 19 bases between.

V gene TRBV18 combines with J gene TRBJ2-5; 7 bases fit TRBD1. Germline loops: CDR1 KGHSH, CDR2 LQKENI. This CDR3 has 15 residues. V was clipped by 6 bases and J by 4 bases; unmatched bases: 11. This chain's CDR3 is CASSQHQGVSETQYF. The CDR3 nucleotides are TGTGCCAGCTCCCAACATCAGGGGGTCTCAGAGACCCAGTACTTC.

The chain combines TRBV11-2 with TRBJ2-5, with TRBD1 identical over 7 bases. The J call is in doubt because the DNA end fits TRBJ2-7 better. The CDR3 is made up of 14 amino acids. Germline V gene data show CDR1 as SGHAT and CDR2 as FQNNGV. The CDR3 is CASSPPRGLYEQYF. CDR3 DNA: TGTGCCAGCAGCCCCCCGAGGGGGCTCTACGAGCAGTACTTC.

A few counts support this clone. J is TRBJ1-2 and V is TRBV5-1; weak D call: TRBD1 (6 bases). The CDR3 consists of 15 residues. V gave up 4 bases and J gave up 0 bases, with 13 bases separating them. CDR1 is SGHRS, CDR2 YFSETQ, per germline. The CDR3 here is CASSPQGSSNYGYTF. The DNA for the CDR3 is TGCGCCAGCAGCCCGCAGGGGTCTTCTAACTATGGCTACACCTTC.

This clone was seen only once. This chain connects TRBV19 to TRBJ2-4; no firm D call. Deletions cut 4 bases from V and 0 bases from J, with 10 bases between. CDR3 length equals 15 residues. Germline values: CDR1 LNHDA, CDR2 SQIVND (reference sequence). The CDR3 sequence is CASSTTWGAKNIQYF. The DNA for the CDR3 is TGTGCCAGTAGTACTACGTGGGGAGCCAAAAACATTCAGTACTTC.

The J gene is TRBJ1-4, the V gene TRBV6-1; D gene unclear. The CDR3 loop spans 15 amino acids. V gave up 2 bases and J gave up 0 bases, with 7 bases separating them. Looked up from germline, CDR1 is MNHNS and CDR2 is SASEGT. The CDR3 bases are TGTGCCAGCAGTGAAAGGCCCTCAACTAATGAAAAACTGTTTTTT. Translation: CASSERPSTNEKLFF.

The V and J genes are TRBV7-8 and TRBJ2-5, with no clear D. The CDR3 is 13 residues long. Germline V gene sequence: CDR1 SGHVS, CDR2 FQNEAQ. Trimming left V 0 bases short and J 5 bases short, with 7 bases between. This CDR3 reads CASSLAPGETQYF. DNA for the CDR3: TGTGCCAGCAGCTTAGCCCCAGGCGAGACCCAGTACTTC.

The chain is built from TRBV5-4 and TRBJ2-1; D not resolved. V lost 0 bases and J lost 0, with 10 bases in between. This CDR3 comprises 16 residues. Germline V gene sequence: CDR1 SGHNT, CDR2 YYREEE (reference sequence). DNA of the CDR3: TGTGCCAGCAGCTTGGAGGGCGGTAGCTCCTACAATGAGCAGTTCTTC. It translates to CASSLEGGSSYNEQFF.

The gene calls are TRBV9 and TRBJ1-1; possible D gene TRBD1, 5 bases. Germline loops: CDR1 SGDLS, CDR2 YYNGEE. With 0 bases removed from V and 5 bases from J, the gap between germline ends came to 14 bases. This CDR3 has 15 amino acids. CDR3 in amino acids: CASSVGGEGWTEAFF. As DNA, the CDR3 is TGTGCCAGCAGCGTAGGAGGGGAGGGATGGACTGAAGCTTTCTTT.

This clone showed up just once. DNA of the CDR3: TGTGCCAGCAGCAAGGGACTAGCGGGAGCTGGCACAGATACGCAGTATTTT. It is translated as CASSKGLAGAGTDTQYF. This sequence joins TRBV21-1 and TRBJ2-3; the table's TRBD2 call for D was not verified on the DNA. TRBV21-1 is shown as a pseudogene. The CDR3 has 17 amino acids.

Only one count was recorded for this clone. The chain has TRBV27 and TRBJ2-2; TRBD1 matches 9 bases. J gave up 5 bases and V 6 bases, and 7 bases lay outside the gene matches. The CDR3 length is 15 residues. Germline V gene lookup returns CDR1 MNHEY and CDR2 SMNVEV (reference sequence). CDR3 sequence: CASRSAGQGTGELFF. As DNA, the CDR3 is TGTGCCAGCAGATCAGCGGGACAGGGTACCGGGGAGCTGTTTTTT.

CDR3 loop: CASRQIGGGYTF. CDR3 nucleotide sequence: TGTGCCAGCAGACAGATAGGTGGTGGCTACACCTTC. This chain uses TRBV28 with TRBJ1-2; D remains unclear. This CDR3 is built from 12 residues. Germline lookup yields CDR1 MDHEN and CDR2 SYDVKM. V gave up 6 bases and J gave up 7 bases, with 12 bases separating them.

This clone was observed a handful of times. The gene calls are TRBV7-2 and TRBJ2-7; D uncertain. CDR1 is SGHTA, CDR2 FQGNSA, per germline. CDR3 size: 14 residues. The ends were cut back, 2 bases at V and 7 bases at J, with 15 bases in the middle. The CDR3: CASSLKGPQVEQYF. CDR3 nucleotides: TGTGCCAGCAGCTTAAAAGGTCCCCAAGTGGAGCAGTACTTC.

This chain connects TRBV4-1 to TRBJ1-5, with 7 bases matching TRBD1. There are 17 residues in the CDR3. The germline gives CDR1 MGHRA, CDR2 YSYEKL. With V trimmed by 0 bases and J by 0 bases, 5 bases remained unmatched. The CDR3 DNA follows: TGCGCCAGCAGCCAAGATCCAGGGGGGCTTAGCAATCAGCCCCAGCATTTT. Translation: CASSQDPGGLSNQPQHF.

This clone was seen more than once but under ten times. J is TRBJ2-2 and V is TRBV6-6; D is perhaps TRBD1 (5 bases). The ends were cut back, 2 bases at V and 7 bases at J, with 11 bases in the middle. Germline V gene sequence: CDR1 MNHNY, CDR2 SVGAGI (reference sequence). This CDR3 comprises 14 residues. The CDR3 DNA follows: TGTGCCAGCAGTTACCAACCAGACAGCGGGGAGCTGTTTTTT. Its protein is CASSYQPDSGELFF.

The CDR3 protein is CASSPGLANPYEQYF. In nucleotides, the CDR3 is TGTGCCAGCAGCCCGGGACTAGCGAACCCCTACGAGCAGTACTTC. The chain has TRBV5-4 and TRBJ2-7; 10 nucleotides match TRBD2. Trimming took 4 bases from V and 2 from J; bases not matched to a gene: 6. The CDR3 sequence is 15 residues long. CDR1 and CDR2 from the germline V gene are SGHNT and YYREEE (reference sequence).